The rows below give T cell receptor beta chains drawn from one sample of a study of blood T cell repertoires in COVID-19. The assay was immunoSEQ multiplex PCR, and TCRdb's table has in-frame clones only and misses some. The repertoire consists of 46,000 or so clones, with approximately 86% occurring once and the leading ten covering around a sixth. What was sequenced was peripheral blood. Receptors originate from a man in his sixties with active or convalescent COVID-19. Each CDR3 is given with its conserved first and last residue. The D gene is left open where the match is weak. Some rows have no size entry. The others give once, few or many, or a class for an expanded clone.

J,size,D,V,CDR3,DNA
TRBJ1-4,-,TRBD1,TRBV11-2,CASSLGQGGANEKLFF,TGTGCCAGCAGCTTAGGACAGGGAGGTGCTAATGAAAAACTGTTTTTT
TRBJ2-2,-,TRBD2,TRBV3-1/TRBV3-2,CASSHWSFGTITGELFF,TGTGCCAGCAGCCACTGGTCCTTCGGGACTATCACCGGGGAGCTGTTTTTT
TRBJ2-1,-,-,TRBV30,CAGSSVTRNEQFF,TGTGCCGGTTCTAGCGTCACCCGCAATGAGCAGTTCTTC
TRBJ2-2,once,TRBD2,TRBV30,CAWSVAGLHTGELFF,TGTGCCTGGAGTGTAGCGGGGCTGCACACCGGGGAGCTGTTTTTT
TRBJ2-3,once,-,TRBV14,CASSPGGTDTQYF,TGTGCCAGCAGCCCCGGAGGCACAGATACGCAGTATTTT
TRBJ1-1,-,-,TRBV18,CASSPVAENTEAFF,TGTGCCAGCTCACCGGTCGCGGAGAACACTGAAGCTTTCTTT
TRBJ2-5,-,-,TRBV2,CASRKGAGETQYF,TGTGCCAGCAGAAAGGGGGCGGGGGAGACCCAGTACTTC
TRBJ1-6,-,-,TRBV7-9,CASSSGTYNSPLHF,TGTGCCAGCAGCTCCGGGACTTATAATTCACCCCTCCACTTT
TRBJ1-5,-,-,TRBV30,CAWSVTVSNQPQHF,TGTGCCTGGAGTGTAACGGTGAGCAATCAGCCCCAGCATTTT
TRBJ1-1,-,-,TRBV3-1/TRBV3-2,CASSPGGGTEAFF,TGTGCCAGCAGCCCCGGGGGAGGGACTGAAGCTTTCTTT
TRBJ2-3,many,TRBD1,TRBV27,CASSPDRVPDTQYF,TGTGCCAGCAGTCCGGACAGGGTCCCAGATACGCAGTATTTT